These 5 T cell receptor beta chains were all obtained from the same sample, sequenced in a study of T cell responses to AZD1222 COVID-19 vaccine. Generated by immunoSEQ multiplex PCR, the TCRdb table keeps only in-frame clones and is missing some. The data hold 130,000 to 150,000 clones, with approximately 90% observed a single time. The source material was peripheral blood, sampled on day 0 of AZD1222 vaccination. Every receptor here comes from an adult in good health.

V gene TRBV5-1 combines with J gene TRBJ2-3, with 10 bases identical to TRBD2. The junction had 4 bases not matched to a gene; V was cut back by 0 bases and J by 3 bases. The CDR3 has 16 amino acids. Germline V gene data show CDR1 as SGHRS and CDR2 as YFSETQ. The CDR3 protein is CASSLAAGGLTDTQYF. DNA for the CDR3: TGCGCCAGCAGCTTGGCAGCGGGAGGGTTGACAGATACGCAGTATTTT. Combining the CDR3 with reference TRBV5-1 and TRBJ2-3 gives the whole variable domain KAGVTQTPRYLIKTRGQQVTLSCSPISGHRSVSWYQQTPGQGLQFLFEYFSETQRNKGNFPGRFSGRQFSNSRSEMNVSTLELGDSALYLCASSLAAGGLTDTQYFGPGTRLTVL.

The CDR3 DNA is TGTGCCAGCAGCCGCCCGGGGCCCGATCCAGATACGCAGTATTTT. It is translated as CASSRPGPDPDTQYF. This chain links TRBV7-9 with TRBJ2-3; perhaps D is TRBD1 or TRBD2 (5 bases each). V was clipped by 5 bases and J by 4 bases, with 16 bases between them. This CDR3 is 15 amino acids long. Germline CDR1 reads SEHNR; CDR2 reads FQNEAQ (reference sequence).

The CDR3 here is CASSLAGAAWGYTF. CDR3 DNA: TGTGCCAGCAGCTTAGCGGGGGCGGCCTGGGGCTACACCTTC. The chain is built from TRBV7-9 and TRBJ1-2; the D gene is possibly TRBD1 (6 bases). Germline CDR1 is SEHNR and CDR2 is FQNEAQ (reference sequence). Deletions cut 0 bases from V and 8 bases from J, with 13 bases between. CDR3 length: 14 residues.

This clone occurred once. CDR3 protein: CASSPPERGANTEAFF. The CDR3, as DNA: TGTGCCAGCAGCCCGCCCGAGAGGGGCGCGAACACTGAAGCTTTCTTT. V usage is TRBV9 and J usage is TRBJ1-1, with D tentatively TRBD1 (5 bases). Trimming cost V 4 bases and J 1 base, with 17 bases left between them. The CDR3 loop spans 16 amino acids. CDR1 and CDR2 from the germline V gene are SGDLS and YYNGEE.

The chain joins TRBV24-1 to TRBJ2-5; a weak D match, TRBD2 (5 bases). With 4 bases removed from V and 1 base from J, the gap between germline ends came to 12 bases. Germline-derived CDR1 and CDR2 are KGHDR and SFDVKD. CDR3 length equals 15 residues. The CDR3 protein is CATSDGRAGQETQYF. As DNA, the CDR3 is TGTGCCACCAGTGACGGGCGTGCGGGCCAAGAGACCCAGTACTTC.